This T cell receptor beta chain was recorded in a study of T-cell reconstitution after alpha-beta-depleted transplantation in children. Trimming took off 4 bases at V and 6 bases at J, with 17 bases between the two ends. This CDR3 comprises 14 residues. CDR1 is SGHRS, CDR2 YFSETQ, per germline. This sample's TCRbeta library carried unique molecular identifier barcodes. TCRdb called the PCR reads again in MiXCR, with one record for every CDR3 protein. Altogether about 590,000 distinct CDR3 sequences are present, 10% to 15% being singletons, with the ten largest covering over 2%. The material sequenced was PBMCs, mostly from graft donor cells, taken 360 days after TCRalphabeta/CD19-depleted stem cell transplant. This sequence originates from a male patient aged 10 to 17 who had a stem cell transplant for acute myeloid leukemia, so the T cells may come from the graft donor. J is TRBJ2-7 and V is TRBV5-1; possibly TRBD2 for D (6 bases). In DNA form, the CDR3 reads TGCGCCAGCAGCCCGCGGGACCCCTCGAGCGAGCAGTACTTC. It encodes CASSPRDPSSEQYF.